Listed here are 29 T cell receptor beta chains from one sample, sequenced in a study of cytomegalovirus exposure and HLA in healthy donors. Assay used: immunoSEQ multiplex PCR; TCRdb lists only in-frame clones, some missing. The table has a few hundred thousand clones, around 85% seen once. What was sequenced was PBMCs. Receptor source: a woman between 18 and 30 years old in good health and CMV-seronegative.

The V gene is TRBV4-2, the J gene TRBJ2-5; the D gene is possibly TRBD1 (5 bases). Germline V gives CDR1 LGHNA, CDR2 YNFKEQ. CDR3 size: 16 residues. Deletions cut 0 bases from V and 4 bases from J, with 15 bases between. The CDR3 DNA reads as TGTGCCAGCAGCCAAGATGGCAGGGTGTTTGGAGAGACCCAGTACTTC. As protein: CASSQDGRVFGETQYF.

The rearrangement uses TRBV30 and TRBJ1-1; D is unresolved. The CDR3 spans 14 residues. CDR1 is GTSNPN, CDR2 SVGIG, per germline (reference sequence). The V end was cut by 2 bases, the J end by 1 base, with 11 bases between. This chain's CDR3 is CAWSYNRGNTEAFF. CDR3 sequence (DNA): TGTGCCTGGAGTTACAATCGGGGGAACACTGAAGCTTTCTTT.

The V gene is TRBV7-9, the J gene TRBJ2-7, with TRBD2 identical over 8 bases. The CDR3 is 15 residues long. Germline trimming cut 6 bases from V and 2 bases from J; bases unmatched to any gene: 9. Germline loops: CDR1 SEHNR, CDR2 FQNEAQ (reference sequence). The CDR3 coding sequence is TGTGCCAGCAGTCTGGGGGCGGGAGGTACCTACGAGCAGTACTTC. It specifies CASSLGAGGTYEQYF.

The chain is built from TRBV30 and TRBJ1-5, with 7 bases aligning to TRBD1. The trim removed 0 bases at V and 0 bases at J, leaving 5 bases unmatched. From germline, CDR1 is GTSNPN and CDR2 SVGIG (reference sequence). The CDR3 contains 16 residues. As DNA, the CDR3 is TGTGCCTGGAGTGTACTGGGGACAGATAGCAATCAGCCCCAGCATTTT. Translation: CAWSVLGTDSNQPQHF.

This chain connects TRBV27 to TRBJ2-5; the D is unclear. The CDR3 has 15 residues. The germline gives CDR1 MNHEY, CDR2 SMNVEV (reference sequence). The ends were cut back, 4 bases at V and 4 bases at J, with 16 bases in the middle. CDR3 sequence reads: CASSWAYGMRETQYF. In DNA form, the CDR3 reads TGTGCCAGCAGTTGGGCATATGGCATGCGAGAGACCCAGTACTTC.

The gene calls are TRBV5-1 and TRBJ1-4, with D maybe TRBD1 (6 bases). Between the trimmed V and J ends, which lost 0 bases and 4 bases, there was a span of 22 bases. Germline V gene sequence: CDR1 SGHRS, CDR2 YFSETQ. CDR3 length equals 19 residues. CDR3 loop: CASSLGGYRVVHGNEKLFF. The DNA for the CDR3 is TGCGCCAGCAGCTTGGGAGGTTACAGGGTGGTCCATGGTAATGAAAAACTGTTTTTT.

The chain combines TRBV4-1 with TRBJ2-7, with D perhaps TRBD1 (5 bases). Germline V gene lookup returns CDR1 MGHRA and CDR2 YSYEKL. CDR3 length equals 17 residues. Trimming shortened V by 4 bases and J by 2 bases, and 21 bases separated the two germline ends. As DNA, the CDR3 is TGCGCCAGCAGCCCCACCCTGACGAGCAGGGTCCCCTACGAGCAGTACTTC. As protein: CASSPTLTSRVPYEQYF.

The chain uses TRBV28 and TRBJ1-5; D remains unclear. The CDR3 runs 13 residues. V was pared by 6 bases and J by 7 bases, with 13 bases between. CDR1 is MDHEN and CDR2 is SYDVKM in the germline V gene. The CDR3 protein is CASSPGSGQPQHF. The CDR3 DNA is TGTGCCAGCAGCCCGGGGTCCGGGCAGCCCCAGCATTTT.

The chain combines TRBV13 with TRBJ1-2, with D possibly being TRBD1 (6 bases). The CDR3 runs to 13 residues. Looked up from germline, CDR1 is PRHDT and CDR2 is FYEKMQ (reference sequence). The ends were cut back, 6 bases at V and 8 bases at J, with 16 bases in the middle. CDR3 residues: CASSAGTSKGYTF. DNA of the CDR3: TGTGCCAGCAGTGCCGGGACATCTAAGGGCTACACCTTC.

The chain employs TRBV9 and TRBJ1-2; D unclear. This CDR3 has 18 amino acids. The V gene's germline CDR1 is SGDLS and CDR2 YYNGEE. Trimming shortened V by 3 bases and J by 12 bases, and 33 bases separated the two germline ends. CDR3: CASSAPRGGSSPLWLHTF. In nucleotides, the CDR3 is TGTGCCAGCAGCGCCCCCCGAGGAGGGAGTTCCCCACTATGGCTACACACCTTC.

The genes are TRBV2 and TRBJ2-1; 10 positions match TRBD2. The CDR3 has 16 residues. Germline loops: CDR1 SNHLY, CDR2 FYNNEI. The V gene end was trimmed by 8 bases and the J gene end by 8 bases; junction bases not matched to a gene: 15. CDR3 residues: CASHQGAGGPRDEQFF. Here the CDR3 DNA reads TGTGCCAGCCACCAGGGAGCGGGAGGGCCGAGGGATGAGCAGTTCTTC.

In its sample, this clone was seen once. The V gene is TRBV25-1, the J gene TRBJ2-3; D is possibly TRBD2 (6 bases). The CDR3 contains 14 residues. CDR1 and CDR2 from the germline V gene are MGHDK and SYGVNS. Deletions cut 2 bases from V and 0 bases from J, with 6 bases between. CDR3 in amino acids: CASSEGLSTDTQYF. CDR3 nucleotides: TGTGCCAGCAGTGAAGGACTAAGCACAGATACGCAGTATTTT.

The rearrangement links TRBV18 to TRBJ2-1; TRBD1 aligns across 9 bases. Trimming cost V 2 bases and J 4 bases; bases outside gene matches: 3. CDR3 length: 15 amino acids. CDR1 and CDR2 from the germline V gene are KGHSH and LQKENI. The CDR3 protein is CASSPWTGAYNEQFF. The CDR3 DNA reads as TGTGCCAGCTCACCATGGACAGGGGCGTACAATGAGCAGTTCTTC.

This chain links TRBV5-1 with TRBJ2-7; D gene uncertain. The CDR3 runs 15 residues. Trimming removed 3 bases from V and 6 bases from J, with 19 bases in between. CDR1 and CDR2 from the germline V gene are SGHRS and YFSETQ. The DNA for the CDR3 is TGCGCCAGCAGCTCCCTCGGGTCGACCCGAGGCGAGCAGTACTTC. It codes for CASSSLGSTRGEQYF. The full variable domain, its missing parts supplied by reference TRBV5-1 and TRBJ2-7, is KAGVTQTPRYLIKTRGQQVTLSCSPISGHRSVSWYQQTPGQGLQFLFEYFSETQRNKGNFPGRFSGRQFSNSRSEMNVSTLELGDSALYLCASSSLGSTRGEQYFGPGTRLTVT.

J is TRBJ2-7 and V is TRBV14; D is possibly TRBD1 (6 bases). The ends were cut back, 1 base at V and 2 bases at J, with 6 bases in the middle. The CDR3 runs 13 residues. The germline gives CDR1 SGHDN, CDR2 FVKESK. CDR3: CASSQAGAYEQYF. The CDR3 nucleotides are TGTGCCAGCAGCCAAGCAGGGGCCTACGAGCAGTACTTC.

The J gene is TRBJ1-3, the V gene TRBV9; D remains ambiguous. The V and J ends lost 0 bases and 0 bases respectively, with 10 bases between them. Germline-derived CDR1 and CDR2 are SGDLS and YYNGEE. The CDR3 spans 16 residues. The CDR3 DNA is TGTGCCAGCAGCGTAGATGCGCCTGGCTCTGGAAACACCATATATTTT. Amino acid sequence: CASSVDAPGSGNTIYF.

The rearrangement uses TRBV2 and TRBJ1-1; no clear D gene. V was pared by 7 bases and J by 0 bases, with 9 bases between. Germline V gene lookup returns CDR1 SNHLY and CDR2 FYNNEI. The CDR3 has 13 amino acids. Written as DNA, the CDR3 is TGTGCCAGCAAAGAACTCGTGAACACTGAAGCTTTCTTT. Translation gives CASKELVNTEAFF.

CDR3 sequence reads: CSVLVSGSSYNEQFF. The CDR3 region has the DNA TGCAGCGTTCTAGTTAGCGGGAGCTCCTACAATGAGCAGTTCTTC. V gene TRBV29-1 combines with J gene TRBJ2-1, with 9 positions matching TRBD2. The CDR3 covers 15 residues. V was pared by 5 bases and J by 0 bases, with 5 bases of the junction left unmatched. Germline assignment: CDR1 SQVTM and CDR2 ANQGSEA.

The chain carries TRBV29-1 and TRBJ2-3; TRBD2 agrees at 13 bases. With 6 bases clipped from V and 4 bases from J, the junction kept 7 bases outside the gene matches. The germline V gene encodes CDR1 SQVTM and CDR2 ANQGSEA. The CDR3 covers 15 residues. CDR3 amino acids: CSVLLAGGPADTQYF. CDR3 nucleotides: TGCAGCGTCCTACTAGCGGGAGGGCCCGCAGATACGCAGTATTTT.

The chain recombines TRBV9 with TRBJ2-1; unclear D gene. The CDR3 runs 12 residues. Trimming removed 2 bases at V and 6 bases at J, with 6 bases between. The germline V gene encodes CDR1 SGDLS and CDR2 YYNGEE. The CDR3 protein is CASSVLRNEQFF. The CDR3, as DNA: TGTGCCAGCAGCGTGTTGCGCAATGAGCAGTTCTTC.

The CDR3 loop reads CASSYSRDSYNEQFF. The DNA for the CDR3 is TGTGCCAGCAGTTACTCGCGGGACAGTTACAATGAGCAGTTCTTC. This chain connects TRBV6-6 to TRBJ2-1; weak D call: TRBD1 (7 bases). Trimming removed 0 bases from V and 4 bases from J, with 10 bases in between. Germline V gene sequence: CDR1 MNHNY, CDR2 SVGAGI (reference sequence). The CDR3 contains 15 residues.

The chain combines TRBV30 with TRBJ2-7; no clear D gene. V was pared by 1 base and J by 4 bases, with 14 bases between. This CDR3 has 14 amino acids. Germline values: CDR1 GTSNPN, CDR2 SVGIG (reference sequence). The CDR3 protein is CAWSGTPNSYEQYF. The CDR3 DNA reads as TGTGCCTGGAGTGGAACACCGAATTCGTACGAGCAGTACTTC.

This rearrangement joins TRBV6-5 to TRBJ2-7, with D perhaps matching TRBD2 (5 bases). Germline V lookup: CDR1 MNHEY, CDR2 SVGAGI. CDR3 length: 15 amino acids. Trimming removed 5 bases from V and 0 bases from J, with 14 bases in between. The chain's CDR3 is CASSHAPEGSYEQYF. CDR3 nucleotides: TGTGCCAGCAGTCACGCCCCAGAGGGCTCCTACGAGCAGTACTTC.

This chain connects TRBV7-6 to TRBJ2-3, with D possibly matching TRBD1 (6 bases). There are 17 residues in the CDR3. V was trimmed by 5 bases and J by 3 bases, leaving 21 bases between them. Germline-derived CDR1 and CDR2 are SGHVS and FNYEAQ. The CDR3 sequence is CASSGGLAGLRTDTQYF. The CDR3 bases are TGTGCCAGCAGCGGGGGCTTGGCAGGGCTTAGAACAGATACGCAGTATTTT.

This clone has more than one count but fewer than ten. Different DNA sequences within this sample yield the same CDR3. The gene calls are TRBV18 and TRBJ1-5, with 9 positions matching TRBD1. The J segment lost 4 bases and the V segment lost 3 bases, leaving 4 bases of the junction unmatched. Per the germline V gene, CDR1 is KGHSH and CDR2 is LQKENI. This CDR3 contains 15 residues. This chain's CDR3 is CASSPIGQGNQPQHF. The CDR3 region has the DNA TGTGCCAGCTCACCGATCGGACAGGGGAATCAGCCCCAGCATTTT.

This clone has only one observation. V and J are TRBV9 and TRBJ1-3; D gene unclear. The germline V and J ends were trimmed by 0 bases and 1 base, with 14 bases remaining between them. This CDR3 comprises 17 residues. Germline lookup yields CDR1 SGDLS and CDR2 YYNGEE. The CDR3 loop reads CASSVELTEGSGNTIYF. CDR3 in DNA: TGTGCCAGCAGCGTAGAGTTGACTGAAGGATCTGGAAACACCATATATTTT.

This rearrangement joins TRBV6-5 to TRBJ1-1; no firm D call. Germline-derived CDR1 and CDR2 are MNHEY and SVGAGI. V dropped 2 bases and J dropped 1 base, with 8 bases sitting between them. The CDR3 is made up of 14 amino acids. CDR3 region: CASSYARANTEAFF. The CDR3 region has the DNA TGTGCCAGCAGTTACGCGCGCGCGAACACTGAAGCTTTCTTT.

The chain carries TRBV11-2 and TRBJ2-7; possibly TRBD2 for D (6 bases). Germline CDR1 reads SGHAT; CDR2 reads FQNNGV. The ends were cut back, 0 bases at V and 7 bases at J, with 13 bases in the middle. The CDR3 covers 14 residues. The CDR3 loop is CASSLDRQAGEQYF. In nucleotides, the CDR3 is TGTGCCAGCAGCTTAGATCGGCAGGCGGGGGAGCAGTACTTC.

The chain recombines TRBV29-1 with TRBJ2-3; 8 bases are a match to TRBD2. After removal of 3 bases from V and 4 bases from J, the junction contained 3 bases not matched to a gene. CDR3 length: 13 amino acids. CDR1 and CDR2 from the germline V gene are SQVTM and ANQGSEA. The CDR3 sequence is CSVERGEADTQYF. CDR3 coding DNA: TGCAGCGTTGAGCGGGGGGAGGCAGATACGCAGTATTTT.